Below, 9 T cell receptor beta chains from the same sample are listed, as sequenced in a study of radiation and T cells in renal cell carcinoma. Time point noted: baseline pretreatment blood. Treatment denoted: 15 Gy SBRT to primary tumor, nephrectomy 4 weeks later. Using immunoSEQ multiplex PCR, the repertoire was profiled, and TCRdb retains in-frame clones only, with some absent. The table includes approximately 150,000 clones, 88% detected once. The input for sequencing was blood, taken from a patient whose treatment included radiotherapy and nephrectomy. The receptors come from a woman aged 70-85 years with renal cell carcinoma.

The chain employs TRBV28 and TRBJ1-1; 8 bases map to TRBD1. CDR1 is MDHEN and CDR2 is SYDVKM in the germline V gene. J was trimmed by 4 bases and V by 8 bases; bases with no gene match: 18. This CDR3 comprises 17 residues. The CDR3 here is CASSDPGGQVDSTEAFF. The CDR3 coding sequence is TGTGCCAGCTCAGACCCCGGGGGACAGGTAGATAGCACTGAAGCTTTCTTT.

This rearrangement joins TRBV2 to TRBJ1-5; 7 bases agree with TRBD1. Unmatched junction bases numbered 6, after V lost 3 bases and J lost 1 base. This CDR3 is built from 16 residues. Germline assignment: CDR1 SNHLY and CDR2 FYNNEI. CDR3 loop: CASSDRGQRSNQPQHF. DNA for the CDR3: TGTGCCAGCAGTGATAGGGGGCAGAGAAGCAATCAGCCCCAGCATTTT.

The gene calls are TRBV7-2 and TRBJ1-1, with D possibly being TRBD1 (5 bases). The CDR3 sequence is 13 residues long. Trimming shortened V by 4 bases and J by 5 bases, and 11 bases separated the two germline ends. Germline loops: CDR1 SGHTA, CDR2 FQGNSA. CDR3 amino acids: CASSSDMSTEAFF. DNA for the CDR3: TGTGCCAGCAGCTCGGACATGAGTACTGAAGCTTTCTTT.

This chain connects TRBV30 to TRBJ2-2; 9 bases agree with TRBD2. Germline V gene data show CDR1 as GTSNPN and CDR2 as SVGIG (reference sequence). Trimming cost V 2 bases and J 6 bases; bases outside gene matches: 7. This CDR3 has 15 amino acids. CDR3 nucleotide sequence: TGTGCCTGGAGTCCGGCTAGCGGGGTCGCCGGGGAGCTGTTTTTT. This translates into CAWSPASGVAGELFF. Filled out from reference TRBV30 and TRBJ2-2, the complete variable domain reads SQTIHQWPATLVQPVGSPLSLECTVEGTSNPNLYWYRQAAGRGLQLLFYSVGIGQISSEVPQNLSASRPQDRQFILSSKKLLLSDSGFYLCAWSPASGVAGELFFGEGSRLTVL.

The chain has TRBV5-6 and TRBJ2-2; 10 bases agree with TRBD2. The CDR3 has 15 residues. The trim removed 4 bases at V and 3 bases at J, leaving 3 bases unmatched. The germline CDR1 and CDR2 sequences are SGHDT and YYEEEE. Written as DNA, the CDR3 is TGTGCCAGCAGCCTAGCGGGGGTAGACACCGGGGAGCTGTTTTTT. Translation gives CASSLAGVDTGELFF.

This clone has a handful of counts. This sequence joins TRBV7-2 and TRBJ2-1; D is perhaps TRBD2 (5 bases). V lost 5 bases to trimming and J lost 5 bases, with 10 bases between them. Germline CDR1 and CDR2: SGHTA and FQGNSA. The CDR3 is 13 amino acids. The CDR3 DNA follows: TGTGCCAGCAGCCCCGGGGTCCACAATGAGCAGTTCTTC. Encoded protein: CASSPGVHNEQFF.

This chain connects TRBV4-1 to TRBJ1-6; 7 bases fit TRBD1. With 6 bases clipped from V and 6 bases from J, the junction kept 14 bases outside the gene matches. This CDR3 spans 17 amino acids. Germline lookup yields CDR1 MGHRA and CDR2 YSYEKL. In nucleotides, the CDR3 is TGCGCCAGCAGTAAGGAGACGACAGGGCCCCTTAATTCACCCCTCCACTTT. It specifies CASSKETTGPLNSPLHF.

This sequence joins TRBV7-3 and TRBJ2-6; TRBD1 might be the D (6 bases). Trimming stripped 5 bases from V and 1 base from J, with 9 bases between. The germline V gene has CDR1 SGHTA and CDR2 FQGTGA. This CDR3 is 15 amino acids long. The CDR3 protein is CASSLDRSGANVLTF. The CDR3 DNA reads as TGTGCCAGCAGCCTCGACAGGTCTGGGGCCAACGTCCTGACTTTC. Using reference TRBV7-3 and TRBJ2-6 for the parts outside the CDR3, the full variable domain is GAGVSQTPSNKVTEKGKYVELRCDPISGHTALYWYRQSLGQGPEFLIYFQGTGAADDSGLPNDRFFAVRPEGSVSTLKIQRTERGDSAVYLCASSLDRSGANVLTFGAGSRLTVL.

The chain employs TRBV5-8 and TRBJ2-7, with D maybe TRBD2 (5 bases). This CDR3 is built from 15 residues. The V gene lost 2 bases and the J gene lost 6 bases, with 18 bases spanning the gap. Germline assignment: CDR1 SGHTS and CDR2 YDEGEE. The CDR3 DNA is TGTGCCAGCAGCTTCCAATTGGGTGGTGCGGGCGAGCAGTACTTC. The encoded protein is CASSFQLGGAGEQYF.